These 3 T cell receptor beta chains were sequenced from one sample in a study of blood T cells in healthy people across ages. PCR was performed a second time for about 6 to 11 cycles using a sample-barcoded 5' primer and a J-beta primer mix. TCRdb redid the calling of the 5' RACE reads with MiXCR, one entry per CDR3 protein. This table has nearly 1 million distinct CDR3 sequences, roughly 51% appearing once. Sequenced input: blood. These TCRs come from an older woman in good health.

The chain employs TRBV20-1 and TRBJ2-5; 11 bases are shared with TRBD2. The CDR3 covers 16 residues. V was clipped by 6 bases and J by 0 bases; unmatched bases: 9. CDR1 and CDR2 from the germline V gene are DFQATT and SNEGSKA (reference sequence). The CDR3 sequence is CSAEKPGLADQETQYF. The DNA of the CDR3 is TGCAGTGCCGAAAAGCCGGGACTAGCGGACCAAGAGACCCAGTACTTC.

The chain has TRBV20-1 and TRBJ1-1, with D hard to call. V dropped 3 bases and J dropped 4 bases, with 9 bases sitting between them. This CDR3 has 12 residues. CDR1 and CDR2 (germline): DFQATT, SNEGSKA (reference sequence). The CDR3 is CSARRALTEAFF. The CDR3 region has the DNA TGCAGTGCTAGGAGGGCCCTCACTGAAGCTTTCTTT.

CDR3 sequence reads: CASSWVSGSGNEQFF. DNA for the CDR3: TGTGCCAGCAGTTGGGTTAGCGGGAGTGGAAATGAGCAGTTCTTC. This chain connects TRBV6-6 to TRBJ2-1; 9 positions match TRBD2. CDR1 is MNHNY and CDR2 is SVGAGI in the germline V gene (reference sequence). Germline trimming cut 4 bases from V and 7 bases from J; bases unmatched to any gene: 8. The CDR3 is made up of 15 amino acids.